The clone carrying this TCR beta chain was counted at least ten times. Its target is not known. The data belong to a study of human T cells and chemical hapten exposure. Indicated time point: patch test 1, 2 weeks after DPC sensitization. The treatment was: therapeutic diphenylcyclopropenone sensitization with weekly scalp DPC. The drawing of blood occurred before each patch test was applied. The CDR3 spans 13 residues. Germline lookup yields CDR1 SQVTM and CDR2 ANQGSEA. The ends were cut back, 6 bases at V and 8 bases at J, with 19 bases in the middle. General study findings and limits: Expanded TCRs clustered into significantly more large CDR3 similarity groups than controls, the analysis revealed.

One entry per CDR3 protein results from TCRdb running MiXCR on the RACE reads. The repertoire holds 65,000 to 80,000 distinct CDR3 sequences, with 9% to 12% as singletons. This sample comprised whole blood, obtained in connection with sensitization to the hapten diphenylcyclopropenone (DPC). The chain links TRBV29-1 to TRBJ1-2; D is unresolved. This sequence originates from a woman in her 50s with alopecia areata. Some clones in this sample may be carry-over from other donors' samples. The CDR3 here is CSVPPDPSGGYTF. CDR3 in DNA: TGCAGCGTCCCCCCCGATCCATCGGGGGGCTACACCTTC.